The following is a T cell receptor (beta chain) sequence with its context. This clone appeared a few times. Its antigen remains undetermined. No much larger clone is present one base from it, and per-base qualities are unavailable. In total, around 600 healthy bone marrow donors made up the cohort. Cohort members were all nominally healthy when sampled, although unrecorded immune exposures were likely present. The donor was CMV seronegative and belonged to the group of around 400 seronegative cohort members. A peripheral blood sample was collected from each donor, and TCR beta sequencing was performed on peripheral blood mononuclear cells. The Qiagen DNeasy Blood Extraction Kit was used to extract genomic DNA from the blood cell samples. V and J are trimmed by 4 bases and 5 bases, and the gene matches miss 10 bases of the junction. Reading from cysteine to phenylalanine, the CDR3 counts 15 amino acids. Here the CDR3 DNA is all that survives: 45 bases in frame from base 1. From a lookup of the germline V gene, CDR1 and CDR2 are KGHSH and LQKENI.

Libraries were prepared through the immunoSEQ multiplex PCR assay. The multiplex PCR relied on a mix of 60 forward primers for TCR Vbeta segments and 13 reverse primers for TCR Jbeta segments. The CDR3 region of rearranged TCR beta genes was amplified from genomic DNA by a multiplex PCR assay. Amplified TCR beta libraries were sequenced as 87-base-pair reads on the Illumina HiSeq System. The study's own analysis went as follows. In a later analysis, roughly 80 million unique TCR beta chains were counted across the roughly 610 repertoires, and about 10 million of these chains were shared by at least two donors. To remove PCR and sequencing errors, raw reads were error-corrected and collapsed into unique sequences using a nearest-neighbor algorithm that merged closely related sequences. V, D and J gene segments were assigned by aligning CDR3 sequences to IMGT reference sequences. For a sequence to be retained, a match of at least six nucleotides to both a V gene segment and a J gene segment was required. A rearrangement counted as productive if the CDR3 had no stop codons and remained in frame with V and J, and every other rearrangement counted as non-productive. Following IMGT convention, CDR3 was defined as the stretch from the second conserved V-encoded cysteine to the conserved J-encoded phenylalanine. The earlier analysis of about 610 of the donors excluded any sequence lacking an unambiguous match to a single V gene segment. An earlier analysis of 550 to 650 of the donors classified V segments as functional when productive rearrangements were above 56.7% and as segregating when the standard deviation between donors was above 5%. To diagnose cytomegalovirus status from the catalog of TCR beta chain sequences, a statistical classification framework was built. V and J gene assignment, in a later analysis, came from comparing TCR nucleotide sequences with IMGT/GENE-DB human TR gene sequences. A later analysis assigned CDR3 sequences and most-parsimonious VDJ recombination scenarios with the TCRdist pipeline. A later analysis defined each TCR beta chain by its CDR3 amino acid sequence plus V-gene family, and excluded reads lacking a unique V-gene family. As a way to deal with suspected cross-contamination and a sequencing artifact, a later analysis dropped over 550 nucleotide sequences that were highly shared and had low generation probability. A later analysis calculated a clonal expansion index for each public chain from normalized within-repertoire ranks of inferred template counts. In a later analysis, generation probabilities were computed with a VDJ recombination model fitted to out-of-frame rearrangements, and the resulting probabilities were checked against IGoR. In a later analysis, hypergeometric tests were used to score TCR-TCR, TCR-HLA and TCR-CMV co-occurrence, with a repertoire-size bias correction applied to TCR pairs. False discovery rates were estimated in a later analysis by permuting HLA or CMV assignments 20 times. A later analysis grouped co-occurring TCRs with DBSCAN, adding TCRdist sequence similarity when clustering within HLA-allele-positive subsets. Repertoires with fewer than 30,000 or more than 120,000 public chains, plus five repertoires with anomalous nucleotide sharing, were excluded from co-occurrence clustering. The clones in this table, taken by TCRdb from immuneACCESS, are in-frame only. Not every clone is retained; where verified, under half of the shortfall comes from an unresolved V gene, and the cause of the rest is unknown. D and trimming were read from the DNA, whereas the V and J calls and clone size are those reported in that table. Across this sample there are about 120,000 clones, with around 86% seen only once. Of the sample, 3.9% is held by the ten largest clones.

This record comes from a study of cytomegalovirus exposure and HLA in healthy donors (dated by TCRdb to about 2017). As for the study more broadly: An earlier analysis of several hundred of the donors reported approximately 290 Gb of sequence data and around 110 million unique TCR beta sequences from about 200 million T cells. The study aimed to test whether signatures of past pathogen exposure could be identified by cataloging public T cell receptors. The study profiled the T cell repertoires of 666 subjects by immunosequencing and related them to cytomegalovirus serostatus. Both class I and class II loci were covered by HLA typing, at four-digit resolution. All discovery cohort repertoires had been generated using a single sequencing platform. The number of donors typed differed by locus, with about 620-630 for A, B, C, DRB1 and DQB1, roughly 520 for DQA1, 600 to 610 for DPA1, and some 450 for DPB1. An earlier analysis of around 580 of the donors used high-throughput TCR beta sequencing to judge whether each TCR beta V gene segment behaved as functional or pseudogenic. Across about 380 genotyped donors of the cohort, an average of roughly 250,000 unique TCR beta nucleotide sequences per donor were sequenced, and roughly a sixth of those sequences were non-productive. Of the 350 to 400 genotyped donors, about 80% fell in the genetic ancestry cluster associated with self-reported Caucasian donors. To predict cytomegalovirus infection status, the study combined high-throughput TCR immunosequencing, statistical association of individual TCRs with disease status, and machine learning. A later genetic analysis used genome-wide SNP genotypes for about three fifths of the roughly 700 donors, treating that subset as a discovery cohort. To study patterns of TCR occurrence, a later analysis re-analyzed previously published TCR beta repertoires from 666 donors and added high-resolution HLA genotyping. Along with the roughly 670-subject first cohort, a separate validation cohort of 120 different subjects was used. Rather than drawing on any new phenotypic data, the later analysis identified candidate immune exposures from TCR beta sequences and the way those sequences occurred across donors. Because of strong linkage in the cohort, five DR-DQ haplotypes were treated as single units for association and clustering. An early release that covered some 630 HLA-typed donors contained approximately 300 gigabases of sequencing data and some 87 million unique TCR sequences. Alongside the repertoire data, information on donor age, sex, ethnicity and CMV serostatus was compiled. Results and caveats for the whole study, not just this receptor: For the cohort, immune exposure information was limited to CMV serostatus. A later genetic analysis associated a missense DCLRE1C variant with V-gene and J-gene trimming of TCR beta chains, and an independent cohort replicated the association. A total of 150 to 200 TCR beta chains were listed by the study as associated with cytomegalovirus. The earlier analysis of about 600 of the donors excluded 15 to 20 rarely observed V segments, including chromosome 9 orphons, because counts were too low. According to the authors, the approach could potentially be generalized to other disease states and immunological phenotypes. A further reported finding was that TCR beta sequences accurately predicted the HLA-A and HLA-B alleles for most subjects in the first cohort. Compared with the roughly 670-donor mean, donors in an Asian-associated ancestry cluster had fewer N-insertions in productive TCRs, according to a later genetic analysis. HLA typing was unavailable for some donors at each locus, so association tests used only the typed subset. A cluster of highly shared sequence variants was judged likely to be a technical artifact of the sequencing pipeline. In vitro tests confirmed that a few of the cytomegalovirus-associated TCR beta chains recognize cytomegalovirus antigens. According to a later analysis, TCR association rates differed among HLA loci, with DRB1 alleles showing the most associated TCRs and HLA-C alleles showing the fewest. In both the original and validation cohorts, the classifier was reported to diagnose cytomegalovirus status with high specificity and sensitivity. Assigning TCR associations to individual alleles was difficult when HLA alleles, especially DR and DQ, strongly co-occurred. Some IMGT-functional V segments, including TRBV6-2 and TRBV6-3, could not be told apart with the 87-base-pair reads, so those segments were excluded. Correlated functional status among segregating V segments might be attributable to linkage disequilibrium, but an unknown experimental factor could not be ruled out. Specific HLA alleles were associated with 18,000 or so TCR beta sequences at a false discovery rate of 0.05 in a later analysis. Only TCR beta chains were sequenced in this cohort, and the absence of alpha or paired-chain data limited detectable features. Presence/absence analyses assumed roughly uniform sequencing depth across donors, an assumption that may not hold. Compared with equally common non-associated chains, HLA-associated TCR beta chains in a later analysis were more clonally expanded and had lower generation probabilities. According to a later analysis, most CMV-associated TCR beta chains appeared to be HLA-restricted, and the HLA associations seemed to be driven largely by CMV exposure. Across donors, most TCR sequences were observed very rarely, whereas some public TCRs were present in many individuals. According to a later analysis, parvovirus B19, influenza, CMV and Epstein-Barr virus appeared linked to several top co-occurrence clusters. In an earlier analysis of about 600 of the donors, most TCR beta V segments appeared in productive rearrangements about 87% or about 30% of the time, broadly matching IMGT annotations.

The TCR sequence derives from a woman aged 30 to 39 in good health and CMV-seronegative. The sample taken for sequencing was PBMCs. The sequence joins TRBV18 to TRBJ1-1; a stretch of 7 junction bases matches TRBD1. The CDR3 has the sequence CASSLSSTGWTEAFF. The DNA sequence is as follows: TGTGCCAGCTCACTTTCCTCGACAGGGTGGACTGAAGCTTTCTTT.